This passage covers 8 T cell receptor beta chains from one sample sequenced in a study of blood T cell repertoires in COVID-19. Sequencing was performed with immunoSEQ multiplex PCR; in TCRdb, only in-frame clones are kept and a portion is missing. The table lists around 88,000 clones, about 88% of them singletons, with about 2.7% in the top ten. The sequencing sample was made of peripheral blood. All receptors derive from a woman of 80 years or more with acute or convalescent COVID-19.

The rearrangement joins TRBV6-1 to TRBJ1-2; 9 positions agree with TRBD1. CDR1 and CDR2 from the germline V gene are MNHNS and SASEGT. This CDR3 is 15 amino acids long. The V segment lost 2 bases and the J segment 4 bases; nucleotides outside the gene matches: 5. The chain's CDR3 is CASSETGGRGYGYTF. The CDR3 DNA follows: TGTGCCAGCAGTGAAACAGGGGGCCGGGGCTATGGCTACACCTTC.

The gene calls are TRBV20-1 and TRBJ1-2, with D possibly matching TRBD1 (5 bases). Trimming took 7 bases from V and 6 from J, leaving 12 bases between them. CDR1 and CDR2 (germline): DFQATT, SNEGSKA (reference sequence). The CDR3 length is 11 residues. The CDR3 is CSGQSLDGYTF. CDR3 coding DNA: TGCAGTGGACAGTCTTTGGATGGCTACACCTTC.

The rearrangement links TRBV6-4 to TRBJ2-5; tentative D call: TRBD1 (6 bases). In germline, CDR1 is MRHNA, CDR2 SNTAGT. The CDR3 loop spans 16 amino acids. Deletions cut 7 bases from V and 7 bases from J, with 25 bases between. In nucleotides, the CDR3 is TGTGCCAGCACCGGACGGGACACCATCAAAATGGGGACCCAGTACTTC. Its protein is CASTGRDTIKMGTQYF.

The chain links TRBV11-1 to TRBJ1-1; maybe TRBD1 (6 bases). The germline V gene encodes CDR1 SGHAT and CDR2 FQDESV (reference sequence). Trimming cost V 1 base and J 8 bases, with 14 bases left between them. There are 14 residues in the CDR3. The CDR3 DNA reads TGTGCCAGCAGCTTAGGAGGGGGACGTGAGGAAGCTTTCTTT. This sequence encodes CASSLGGGREEAFF.

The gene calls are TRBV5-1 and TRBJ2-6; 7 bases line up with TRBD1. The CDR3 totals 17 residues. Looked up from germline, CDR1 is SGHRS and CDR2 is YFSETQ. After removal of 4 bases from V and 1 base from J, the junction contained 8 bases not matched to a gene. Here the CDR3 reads CASSDGTAGSGANVLTF. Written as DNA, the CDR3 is TGCGCCAGCAGCGATGGGACAGCTGGGTCTGGGGCCAACGTCCTGACTTTC.

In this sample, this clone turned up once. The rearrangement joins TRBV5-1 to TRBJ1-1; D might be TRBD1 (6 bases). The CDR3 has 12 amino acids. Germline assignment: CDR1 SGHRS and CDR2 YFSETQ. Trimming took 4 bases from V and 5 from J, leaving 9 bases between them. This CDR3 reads CASSNTGTEAFF. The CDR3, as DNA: TGCGCCAGCAGCAACACAGGGACTGAAGCTTTCTTT.

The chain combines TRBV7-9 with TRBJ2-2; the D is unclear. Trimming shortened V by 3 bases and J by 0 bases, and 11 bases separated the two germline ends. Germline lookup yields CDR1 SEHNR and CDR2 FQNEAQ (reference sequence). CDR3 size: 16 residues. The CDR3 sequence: CASSFIPLSNTGELFF. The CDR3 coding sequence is TGTGCCAGCAGCTTTATCCCCCTTTCGAACACCGGGGAGCTGTTTTTT.

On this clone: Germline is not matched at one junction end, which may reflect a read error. The CDR3 DNA reads TGCGCCAGCAGTTTGGGACAGGGCGATTCACCCCTCCACTTT. Its protein product is CASSLGQGDSPLHF. This sequence joins TRBV5-1 and TRBJ1-6, with 9 bases aligning to TRBD1. The V gene's germline CDR1 is SGHRS and CDR2 YFSETQ. There are 14 residues in the CDR3.